This T cell receptor beta chain was sequenced for a study of blood T cells in healthy people across ages (dated by TCRdb to the mid-2010s). About the full investigation: In model experiments, roughly one uniquely barcoded TCR beta cDNA molecule per two T cells was captured by template switching. To track age-related changes in TCR beta repertoire diversity, the study relied on deep sequencing normalized with unique cDNA molecular identifiers. The donors were divided into four age groups: young (average approximately 17 years), middle-aged (almost 40), aged (about 56) and long-lived (about 79). To avoid experimental bias, donors of different ages were distributed randomly across sequencing lanes. For two donors (one aged 18 to 30 and one aged 80 or older), the study analyzed two additional independent replicas of 1 million unique cDNA reads from the same blood draw.

The CDR3 covers 13 residues, taking in both the cysteine and the phenylalanine. The entry retains the CDR3 DNA only, 39 bases that are in frame from base 1. V is reduced by 2 bases and J by 1 base, leaving a spacing of 5 bases between them. The library was obtained by 5' RACE. The run used an Illumina HiSeq 2500. A second PCR of about 6 to 12 cycles was run with a J-beta primer mix and a sample-barcoded 5' primer. A unique molecular identifier was introduced onto each TCR beta cDNA molecule by a template-switch 5' adaptor carrying 12 random nucleotides. Each sample yielded at least 2.5 million CDR3-containing paired-end reads. First-strand cDNA was synthesized from all RNA with the Mint cDNA synthesis kit, primed by a TRBC-specific oligonucleotide. After uracil-DNA glycosylase treatment, a first 18-cycle PCR used universal primers M1SS and BC2_uni_R on all cDNA. The authors processed their data as follows. Normalization of each sample was performed by random selection of 1 million high-quality reads, each carrying a distinct molecular identifier. Reads with shared molecular identifiers were discarded instead of being binned into consensus sequences. MiTCR, with a Q25 quality threshold and the strictest error-elimination algorithm, was used for CDR3 identification, clonotype clustering and error correction. Lower-bound total TCR beta diversity was estimated with a nonparametric unseen species model using Euler transformation. Using fastp trimming at Q25 and MiXCR clonotype assembly, TCRdb reanalyzed the public sequencing data and kept in-frame beta chains. Rows are unified per CDR3 protein, each entry keeping the most common DNA and genes. The V and J calls here are based on TCRdb, not the publication. The sample records around 940,000 distinct CDR3 sequences, roughly 47% of which are singletons. The top ten clonotypes cover 20% to 25% of the sample.

Donors were about 36 systemically healthy Caucasian individuals from Russia aged roughly 6 to 100 years. Around 10 milliliters of peripheral blood were drawn from each donor into EDTA-treated Vacutainer tubes. Ficoll-Paque density-gradient centrifugation was used to isolate PBMCs, with at least 7 million obtained per sample. Trizol reagent was used to extract total RNA from PBMCs, with at least 6 micrograms per sample. The percentages of naive CD45RAhigh/CD27high T cells were determined by flow cytometry on a PBMC aliquot from every donor. The full study reports these points: Estimates of total diversity based on one million sequenced T cells were considered lower bounds and underestimates. Because profiling used bulk unsorted PBMCs, naive and antigen-experienced compartments could not be compared conclusively. Observed TCR beta diversity per million T cells fell roughly linearly with age, and a significant reduction was already apparent by age around 40. There was a strong correlation between observed TCR beta diversity and the percentage of naive T cells measured by flow cytometry. Compared with the aged group, more naive CD4+ T cells, fewer expanded clones and increased TCR diversity were shown by the long-lived group, suggesting age selection. Donor CMV infection status was unknown, potentially confounding age-related changes in expanded clonotypes.

In the case of this clonotype: Its specific antigen is unknown. There are no base qualities to consult, and no much larger clone falls within one base.

The receptor was isolated from a woman aged 55-69 years in good health. The sequence is built from TRBV12-3 or TRBV12-4 and TRBJ1-1; the D segment cannot be called with confidence. The sequenced sample consisted of blood. The DNA is as follows: TGTGCCAGCAGTTTAAAGCAGAACACTGAAGCTTTCTTT. It translates as CASSLKQNTEAFF.